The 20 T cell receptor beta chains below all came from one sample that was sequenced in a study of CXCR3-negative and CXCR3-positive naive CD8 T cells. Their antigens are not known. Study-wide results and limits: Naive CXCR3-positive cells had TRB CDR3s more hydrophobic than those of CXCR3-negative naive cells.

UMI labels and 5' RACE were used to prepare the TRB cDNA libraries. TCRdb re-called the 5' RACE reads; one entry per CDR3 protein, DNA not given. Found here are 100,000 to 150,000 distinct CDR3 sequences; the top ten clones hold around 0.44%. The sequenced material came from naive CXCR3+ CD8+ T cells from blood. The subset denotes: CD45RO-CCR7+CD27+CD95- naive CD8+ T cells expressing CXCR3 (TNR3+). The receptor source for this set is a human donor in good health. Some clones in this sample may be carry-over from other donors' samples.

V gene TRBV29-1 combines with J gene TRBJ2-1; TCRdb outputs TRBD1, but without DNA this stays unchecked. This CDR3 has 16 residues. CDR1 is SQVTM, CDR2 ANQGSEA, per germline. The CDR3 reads CSVEDPPGGPSNEQFF.

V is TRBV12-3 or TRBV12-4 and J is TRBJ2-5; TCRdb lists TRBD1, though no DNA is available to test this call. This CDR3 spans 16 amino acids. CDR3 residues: CASSLAGQYALETQYF.

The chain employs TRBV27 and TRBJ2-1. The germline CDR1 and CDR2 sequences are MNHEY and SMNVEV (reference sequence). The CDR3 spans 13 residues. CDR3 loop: CASSSFLYNEQFF.

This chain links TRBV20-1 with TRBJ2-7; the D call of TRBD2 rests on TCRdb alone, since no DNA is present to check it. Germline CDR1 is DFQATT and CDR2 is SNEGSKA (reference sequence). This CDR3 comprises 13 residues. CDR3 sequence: CSASDGTGYEQYF.

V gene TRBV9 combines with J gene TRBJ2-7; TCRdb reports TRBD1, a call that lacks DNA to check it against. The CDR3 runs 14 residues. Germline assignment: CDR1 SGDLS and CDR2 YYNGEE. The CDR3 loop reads CASSAGTGVYEQYF.

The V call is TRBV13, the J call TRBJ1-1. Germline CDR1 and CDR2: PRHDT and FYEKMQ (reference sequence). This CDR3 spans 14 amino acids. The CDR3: CASSFGEGNTEAFF.

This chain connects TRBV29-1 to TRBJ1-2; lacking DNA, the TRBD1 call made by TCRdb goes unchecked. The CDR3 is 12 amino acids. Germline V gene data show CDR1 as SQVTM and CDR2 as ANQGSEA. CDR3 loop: CSVSTAPYGYTF.

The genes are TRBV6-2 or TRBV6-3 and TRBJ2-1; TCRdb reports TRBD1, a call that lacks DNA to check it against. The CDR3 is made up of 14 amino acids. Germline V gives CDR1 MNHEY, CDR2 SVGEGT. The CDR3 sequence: CASSNGPLGPEQFF.

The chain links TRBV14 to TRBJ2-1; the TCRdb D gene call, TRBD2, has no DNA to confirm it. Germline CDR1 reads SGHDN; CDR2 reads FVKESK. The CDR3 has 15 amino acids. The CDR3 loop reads CASSQPTTAYNEQFF.

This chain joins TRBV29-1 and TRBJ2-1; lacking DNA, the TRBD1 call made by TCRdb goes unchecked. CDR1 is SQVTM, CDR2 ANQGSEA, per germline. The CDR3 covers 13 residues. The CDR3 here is CSVYESRDNEQFF.

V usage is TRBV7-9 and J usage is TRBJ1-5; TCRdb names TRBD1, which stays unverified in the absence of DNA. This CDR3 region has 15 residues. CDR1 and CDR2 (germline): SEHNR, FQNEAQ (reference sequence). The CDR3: CASSWGGMGNQPQHF. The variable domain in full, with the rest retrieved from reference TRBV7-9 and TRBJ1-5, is DTGVSQNPRHKITKRGQNVTFRCDPISEHNRLYWYRQTLGQGPEFLTYFQNEAQLEKSRLLSDRFSAERPKGSFSTLEIQRTEQGDSAMYLCASSWGGMGNQPQHFGDGTRLSIL.

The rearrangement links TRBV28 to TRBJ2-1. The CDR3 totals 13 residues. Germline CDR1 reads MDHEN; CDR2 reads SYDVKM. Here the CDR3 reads CASSLQPYNEQFF.

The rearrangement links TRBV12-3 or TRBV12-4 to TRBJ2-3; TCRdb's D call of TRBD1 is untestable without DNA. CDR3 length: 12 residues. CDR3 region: CAGGAATDTQYF.

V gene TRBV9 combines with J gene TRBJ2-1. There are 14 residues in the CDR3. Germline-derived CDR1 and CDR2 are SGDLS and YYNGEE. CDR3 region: CASSVGSLYNEQFF.

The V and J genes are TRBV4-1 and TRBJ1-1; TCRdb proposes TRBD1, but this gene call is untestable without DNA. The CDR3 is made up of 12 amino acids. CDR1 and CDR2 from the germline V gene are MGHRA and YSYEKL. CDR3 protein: CASRRGSTEAFF.

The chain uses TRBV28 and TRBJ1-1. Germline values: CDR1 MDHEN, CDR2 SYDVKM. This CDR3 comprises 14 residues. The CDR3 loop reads CASSLTEKPTEAFF.

This CDR3 is CASSPTGTGELFF. The chain links TRBV7-3 to TRBJ2-2. The germline V gene has CDR1 SGHTA and CDR2 FQGTGA. CDR3 length: 13 amino acids.

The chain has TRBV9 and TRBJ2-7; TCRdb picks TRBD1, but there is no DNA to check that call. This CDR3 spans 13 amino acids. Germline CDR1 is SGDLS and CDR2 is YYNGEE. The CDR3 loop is CASSAGTDYEQYF.

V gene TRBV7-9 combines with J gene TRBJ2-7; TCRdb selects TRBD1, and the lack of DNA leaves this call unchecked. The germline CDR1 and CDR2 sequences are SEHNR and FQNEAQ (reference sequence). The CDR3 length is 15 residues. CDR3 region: CASTAGTGSSYEQYF.

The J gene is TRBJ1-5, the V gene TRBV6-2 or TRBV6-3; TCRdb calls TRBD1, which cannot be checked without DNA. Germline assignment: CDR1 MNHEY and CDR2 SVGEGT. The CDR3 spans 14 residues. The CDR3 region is CASSYVREVQPQHF.